What follows are 24 T cell receptor beta chains derived from one specimen sequenced in a study of blood T cell repertoires in COVID-19. Sequencing used immunoSEQ multiplex PCR; TCRdb keeps in-frame clones, though not all of them. The table has about 200,000 clones, about 90% seen once. The sequencing input was peripheral blood. These receptors all stem from a woman aged 70-85 years with acute or convalescent COVID-19.

This clone was observed a handful of times. The J gene is TRBJ2-2, the V gene TRBV5-4; D is unresolved. Germline V gives CDR1 SGHNT, CDR2 YYREEE (reference sequence). The CDR3 covers 15 residues. Deletions cut 0 bases from V and 0 bases from J, with 6 bases between. The CDR3 protein is CASSLGLSNTGELFF. Here the CDR3 DNA reads TGTGCCAGCAGCTTGGGACTTTCGAACACCGGGGAGCTGTTTTTT.

The CDR3 loop is CASSFLLGGNYGYTF. CDR3 sequence (DNA): TGTGCCAGCAGCTTCTTGCTAGGGGGCAACTATGGCTACACCTTC. The chain couples TRBV28 to TRBJ1-2, with 7 bases fitting TRBD1. V gave up 6 bases and J gave up 2 bases; unmatched junction bases: 9. This CDR3 is 15 amino acids long. Germline values: CDR1 MDHEN, CDR2 SYDVKM.

The gene calls are TRBV7-2 and TRBJ1-5; 8 bases map to TRBD1. The V segment lost 4 bases and the J segment 7 bases; nucleotides outside the gene matches: 6. Per the germline V gene, CDR1 is SGHTA and CDR2 is FQGNSA. This CDR3 is built from 14 residues. In DNA form, the CDR3 reads TGTGCCAGCAGCTCGGACAGGGCCAAGCAGCCCCAGCATTTT. Translated, it gives CASSSDRAKQPQHF.

The CDR3 DNA sequence: TGTGCCAGCAGTTACTCGATTGCGACAGCCGGCGGCTACACCTTC. Translation: CASSYSIATAGGYTF. J is TRBJ1-2 and V is TRBV6-5, with D perhaps TRBD1 (5 bases). This CDR3 contains 15 residues. From germline, CDR1 is MNHEY and CDR2 SVGAGI. The V end was cut by 0 bases, the J end by 8 bases, with 16 bases between.

This clone showed up just once. This chain joins TRBV19 and TRBJ2-3; TRBD2 matches at 7 bases. Germline V gives CDR1 LNHDA, CDR2 SQIVND (reference sequence). The CDR3 length is 15 residues. J was trimmed by 3 bases and V by 5 bases; bases with no gene match: 8. The CDR3 is CASSSSGAGTDTQYF. CDR3 nucleotides: TGTGCCAGTAGTTCTAGCGGAGCAGGAACAGATACGCAGTATTTT.

The V and J genes are TRBV12-5 and TRBJ2-7; 12 bases align to TRBD2. J lost 4 bases, V lost 7 bases, and 5 bases had no gene match. Germline CDR1 LGHNT, CDR2 FRNRAP. This CDR3 contains 14 residues. The CDR3 DNA reads TGTGCTAGTGCCCCGACTAGCGGGAGTTACGAGCAGTACTTC. It yields the protein CASAPTSGSYEQYF. The variable domain in full, with the rest retrieved from reference TRBV12-5 and TRBJ2-7, is DARVTQTPRHKVTEMGQEVTMRCQPILGHNTVFWYRQTMMQGLELLAYFRNRAPLDDSGMPKDRFSAEMPDATLATLKIQPSEPRDSAVYFCASAPTSGSYEQYFGPGTRLTVT.

Comments on this clone: The sample contains more than one DNA sequence encoding this CDR3. The DNA of the CDR3 is TGTGCCAGCAGCCGGGCCCCCTACGAGCAGTACTTC. Translated, it gives CASSRAPYEQYF. The V gene is TRBV3-1 (or the pseudogene TRBV3-2), the J gene TRBJ2-7; the D is unclear. The CDR3 extends over 12 amino acids. The germline gives CDR1 LGHDT, CDR2 YNNKEL (reference sequence). Trimming pared 4 bases from V and 2 bases from J, leaving 6 bases between.

This chain uses TRBV10-1 with TRBJ2-6; TRBD2 matches at 7 bases. This CDR3 is 18 amino acids long. Germline V gene sequence: CDR1 WNHNN, CDR2 SYGVQD (reference sequence). Trimming took 7 bases from V and 1 from J; bases not matched to a gene: 13. The CDR3 nucleotides are TGCGCCAGCACCCGATCGGGGGGAGGGCCTTCTGGGGCCAACGTCCTGACTTTC. Protein: CASTRSGGGPSGANVLTF.

The chain combines TRBV21-1 with TRBJ1-3. TRBV21-1 is reported as a pseudogene. The CDR3 is made up of 15 amino acids. In DNA form, the CDR3 reads TGTGCCAGCAGCGCCTACGGGGGGAACGGAAACACCATATATTTT. Amino acid sequence: CASSAYGGNGNTIYF.

This chain links TRBV3-1 (or the pseudogene TRBV3-2) with TRBJ1-6; the D gene is possibly TRBD1 (5 bases). The CDR3 runs to 13 residues. Germline lookup yields CDR1 LGHDT and CDR2 YNNKEL (reference sequence). V was shortened by 2 bases and J by 7 bases, with 6 bases between the two germline ends. CDR3 nucleotides: TGTGCCAGCAGCCAAAAGGGGAATTCACCCCTCCACTTT. This gives the protein CASSQKGNSPLHF.

The chain links TRBV29-1 to TRBJ1-3; no definite D call. The germline V gene encodes CDR1 SQVTM and CDR2 ANQGSEA. Trimming stripped 4 bases from V and 2 bases from J, with 9 bases between. This CDR3 has 13 residues. In nucleotides, the CDR3 is TGCAGCGTTGTCCCCAGAACTGGAAACACCATATATTTT. Protein: CSVVPRTGNTIYF.

The rearrangement joins TRBV7-8 to TRBJ1-1; D is unresolved. The length of the CDR3 is 12 residues. CDR1 is SGHVS and CDR2 is FQNEAQ in the germline V gene. V lost 3 bases, J lost 4 bases, and 6 bases lay in between. The CDR3 nucleotides are TGTGCCAGCAGCTTTGCGGCCACTGAAGCTTTCTTT. This sequence encodes CASSFAATEAFF.

The chain uses TRBV7-6 and TRBJ1-1, with D perhaps TRBD1 (6 bases). This CDR3 has 16 amino acids. Germline V gene data show CDR1 as SGHVS and CDR2 as FNYEAQ. V was shortened by 4 bases and J by 0 bases, with 15 bases between the two germline ends. The CDR3 here is CASSSTGQSMNTEAFF. The CDR3 region has the DNA TGTGCCAGCAGCTCGACCGGACAGAGCATGAACACTGAAGCTTTCTTT.

The chain links TRBV2 to TRBJ1-6; 8 nucleotides match TRBD1. The V gene's germline CDR1 is SNHLY and CDR2 FYNNEI. The J segment lost 10 bases and the V segment lost 4 bases, leaving 6 bases of the junction unmatched. The CDR3 has 14 amino acids. CDR3 sequence: CASSVLGTGSPLHF. CDR3 DNA sequence: TGTGCCAGCAGTGTACTAGGGACAGGCTCACCCCTCCACTTT. Variable domain in full (rest from reference TRBV2 and TRBJ1-6): EPEVTQTPSHQVTQMGQEVILRCVPISNHLYFYWYRQILGQKVEFLVSFYNNEISEKSEIFDDQFSVERPDGSNFTLKIRSTKLEDSAMYFCASSVLGTGSPLHFGNGTRLTVT.

The rearrangement uses TRBV5-4 and TRBJ2-1; TRBD2 might be the D (5 bases). The CDR3 is 14 amino acids. Trimming left V 4 bases short and J 4 bases short, with 12 bases between. In germline, CDR1 is SGHNT, CDR2 YYREEE (reference sequence). The CDR3 nucleotides read TGTGCCAGCAGCCCTCGGAGCGGTTACAATGAGCAGTTCTTC. It yields the protein CASSPRSGYNEQFF.

CDR3 coding DNA: TGTGCCAGCAGTACTAGCAGCAATGAGCAGTTCTTC. Protein sequence: CASSTSSNEQFF. This chain connects TRBV2 to TRBJ2-1; possible D gene TRBD2, 6 bases. Trimming shortened V by 5 bases and J by 6 bases, and 8 bases separated the two germline ends. This CDR3 contains 12 residues. Germline V gives CDR1 SNHLY, CDR2 FYNNEI.

The chain uses TRBV29-1 and TRBJ2-2; a possible D gene is TRBD2 (6 bases). V was trimmed by 5 bases and J by 5 bases, leaving 12 bases between them. Germline loops: CDR1 SQVTM, CDR2 ANQGSEA. The length of the CDR3 is 13 residues. The CDR3 protein is CSVMWGETGELFF. DNA for the CDR3: TGCAGCGTTATGTGGGGGGAAACCGGGGAGCTGTTTTTT.

The chain combines TRBV11-2 with TRBJ2-3; 8 bases are a match to TRBD1. The V and J ends lost 3 bases and 1 base, in that order; junction bases with no gene match: 3. The CDR3 consists of 15 residues. CDR1 is SGHAT, CDR2 FQNNGV, per germline. This CDR3 is CASSFGQGGTDTQYF. The CDR3 DNA sequence: TGTGCCAGCAGCTTTGGACAGGGAGGCACAGATACGCAGTATTTT.

This CDR3 reads CASSQSSGNQPQHF. The CDR3 DNA reads TGTGCCAGCAGCCAAAGTTCGGGCAATCAGCCCCAGCATTTT. The chain couples TRBV3-1 (or the pseudogene TRBV3-2) to TRBJ1-5; D gene ambiguous. The CDR3 is made up of 14 amino acids. Between the trimmed V and J ends, which lost 2 bases and 2 bases, there was a span of 7 bases. From germline, CDR1 is LGHDT and CDR2 YNNKEL (reference sequence).

V usage is TRBV7-9 and J usage is TRBJ1-1; 7 bases line up with TRBD1. This CDR3 has 13 residues. The V and J ends lost 0 bases and 11 bases, in that order; junction bases with no gene match: 6. Germline values: CDR1 SEHNR, CDR2 FQNEAQ (reference sequence). The CDR3: CASSLAADREAFF. DNA for the CDR3: TGTGCCAGCAGCTTAGCTGCTGACAGGGAGGCTTTCTTT.

The chain uses TRBV28 and TRBJ1-1; a weak D match, TRBD1 (6 bases). CDR3 size: 14 residues. Germline V gives CDR1 MDHEN, CDR2 SYDVKM. Trimming removed 2 bases from V and 2 bases from J, with 9 bases in between. The CDR3 DNA reads as TGTGCCAGCAGTTTAGGACAGTTCAACACTGAAGCTTTCTTT. Protein sequence: CASSLGQFNTEAFF.

Comments on this clone: Other DNA sequences within the sample encode an identical CDR3. The rearrangement joins TRBV11-2 to TRBJ1-5, with 8 positions matching TRBD1. CDR1 and CDR2 from the germline V gene are SGHAT and FQNNGV. This CDR3 is 15 amino acids long. After removal of 4 bases from V and 3 bases from J, the junction contained 5 bases not matched to a gene. The CDR3 coding sequence is TGTGCCAGCAGCTCCGGACAGGGTCCCAATCAGCCCCAGCATTTT. Protein product: CASSSGQGPNQPQHF.

This clone has only one observation. This chain uses TRBV7-3 with TRBJ1-1; 7 bases agree with TRBD1. V gave up 6 bases and J gave up 3 bases; unmatched junction bases: 7. This CDR3 spans 14 amino acids. Germline CDR1 and CDR2: SGHTA and FQGTGA. CDR3 protein: CASRRNRGDTEAFF. CDR3 bases: TGTGCCAGCAGAAGAAACAGGGGTGACACTGAAGCTTTCTTT.

J is TRBJ1-2 and V is TRBV6-5; 7 nucleotides line up with TRBD1. The length of the CDR3 is 11 residues. V dropped 8 bases and J dropped 7; count of bases not matched to a gene: 4. CDR1 MNHEY and CDR2 SVGAGI come from the germline V gene. This CDR3 is CASLGQRGYTF. The CDR3 bases are TGTGCCAGCCTGGGACAGCGTGGCTACACCTTC.